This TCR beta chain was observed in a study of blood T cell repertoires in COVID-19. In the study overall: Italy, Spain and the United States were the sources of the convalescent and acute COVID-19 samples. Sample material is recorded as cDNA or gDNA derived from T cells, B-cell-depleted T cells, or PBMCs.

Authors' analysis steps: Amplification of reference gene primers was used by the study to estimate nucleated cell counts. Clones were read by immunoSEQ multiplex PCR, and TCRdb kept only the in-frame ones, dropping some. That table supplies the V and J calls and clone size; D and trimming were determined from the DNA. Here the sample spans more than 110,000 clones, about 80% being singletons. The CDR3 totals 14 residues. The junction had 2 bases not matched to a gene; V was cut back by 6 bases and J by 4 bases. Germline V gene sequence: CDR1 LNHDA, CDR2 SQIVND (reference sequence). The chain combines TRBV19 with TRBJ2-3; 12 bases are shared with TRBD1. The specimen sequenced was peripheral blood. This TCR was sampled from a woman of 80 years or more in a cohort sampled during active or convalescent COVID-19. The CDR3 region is CASRGQGAPDTQYF. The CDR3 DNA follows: TGTGCCAGTAGGGGACAGGGGGCCCCAGATACGCAGTATTTT.